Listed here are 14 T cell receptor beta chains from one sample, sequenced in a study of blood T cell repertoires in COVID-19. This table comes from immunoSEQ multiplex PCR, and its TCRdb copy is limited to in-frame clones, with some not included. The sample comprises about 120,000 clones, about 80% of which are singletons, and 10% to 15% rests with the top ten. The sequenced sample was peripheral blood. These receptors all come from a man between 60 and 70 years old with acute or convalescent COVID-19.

The chain's CDR3 is CASSPPGFGNNEQFF. The CDR3 DNA reads as TGCGCCAGCAGCCCCCCAGGGTTTGGGAACAATGAGCAGTTCTTC. The chain recombines TRBV5-1 with TRBJ2-1; possible D gene TRBD1, 5 bases. Germline CDR1 is SGHRS and CDR2 is YFSETQ. Deletions cut 4 bases from V and 5 bases from J, with 16 bases between. The CDR3 spans 15 residues.

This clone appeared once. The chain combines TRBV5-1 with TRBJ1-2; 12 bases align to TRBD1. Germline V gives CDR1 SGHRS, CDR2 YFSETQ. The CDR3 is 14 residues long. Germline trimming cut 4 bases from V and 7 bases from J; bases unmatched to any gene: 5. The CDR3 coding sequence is TGCGCCAGCAGCCCCGGGACAGGGGGCCGTGGCTACACCTTC. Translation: CASSPGTGGRGYTF.

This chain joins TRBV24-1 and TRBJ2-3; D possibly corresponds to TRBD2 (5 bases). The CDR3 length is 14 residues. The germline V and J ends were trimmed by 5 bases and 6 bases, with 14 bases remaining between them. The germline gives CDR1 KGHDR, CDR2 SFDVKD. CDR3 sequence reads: CATSGRPLLDTQYF. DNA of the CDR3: TGTGCCACCAGTGGGAGGCCTCTCTTGGATACGCAGTATTTT.

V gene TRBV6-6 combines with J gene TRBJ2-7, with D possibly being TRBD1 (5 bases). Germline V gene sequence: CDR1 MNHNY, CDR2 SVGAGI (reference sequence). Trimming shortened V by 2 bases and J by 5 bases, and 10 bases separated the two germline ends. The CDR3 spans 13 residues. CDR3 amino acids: CASSYAQGNEQYF. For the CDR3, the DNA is TGTGCCAGCAGTTACGCCCAGGGAAACGAGCAGTACTTC.

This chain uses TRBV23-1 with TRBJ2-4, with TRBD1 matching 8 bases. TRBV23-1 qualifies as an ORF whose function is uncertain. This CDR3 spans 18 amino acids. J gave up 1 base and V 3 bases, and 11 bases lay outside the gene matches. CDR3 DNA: TGCGCCAGCAGTCACTCCGGACAGGGCGGAGGGGCCAAAAACATTCAGTACTTC. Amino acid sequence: CASSHSGQGGGAKNIQYF.

CDR3 coding DNA: TGTGCCAGCAGCTACCAAAGGCGGACGGGAGGCTACACCTTC. It codes for CASSYQRRTGGYTF. The chain combines TRBV28 with TRBJ1-2; unclear D gene. Germline loops: CDR1 MDHEN, CDR2 SYDVKM. V was cut by 6 bases and J by 8 bases, with 19 bases left in between. The CDR3 covers 14 residues.

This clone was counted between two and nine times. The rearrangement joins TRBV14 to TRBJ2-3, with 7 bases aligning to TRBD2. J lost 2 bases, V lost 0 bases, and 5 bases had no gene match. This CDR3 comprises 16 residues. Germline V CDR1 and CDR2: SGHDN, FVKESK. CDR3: CASSQDYGLVTDTQYF. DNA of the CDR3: TGTGCCAGCAGCCAAGATTACGGACTAGTCACAGATACGCAGTATTTT.

CDR3 loop: CASSVGDRGGLYNEQFF. The CDR3 DNA is TGTGCCAGCAGCGTAGGGGACAGGGGGGGCCTCTACAATGAGCAGTTCTTC. The chain couples TRBV9 to TRBJ2-1; 11 bases are shared with TRBD1. The V gene end was trimmed by 0 bases and the J gene end by 3 bases; junction bases not matched to a gene: 5. This CDR3 is 17 amino acids long. Germline V gene sequence: CDR1 SGDLS, CDR2 YYNGEE. Drawing the rest from reference TRBV9 and TRBJ2-1, the complete variable domain is DSGVTQTPKHLITATGQRVTLRCSPRSGDLSVYWYQQSLDQGLQFLIQYYNGEERAKGNILERFSAQQFPDLHSELNLSSLELGDSALYFCASSVGDRGGLYNEQFFGPGTRLTVL.

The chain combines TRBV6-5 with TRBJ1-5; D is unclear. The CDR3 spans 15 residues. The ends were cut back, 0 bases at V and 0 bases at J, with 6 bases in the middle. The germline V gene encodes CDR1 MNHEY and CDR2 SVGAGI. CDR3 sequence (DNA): TGTGCCAGCAGTTACTCCTTATATAGCAATCAGCCCCAGCATTTT. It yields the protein CASSYSLYSNQPQHF.

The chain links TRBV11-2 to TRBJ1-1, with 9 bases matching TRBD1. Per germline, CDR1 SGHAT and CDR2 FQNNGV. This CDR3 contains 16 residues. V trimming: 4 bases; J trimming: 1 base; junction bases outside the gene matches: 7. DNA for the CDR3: TGTGCCAGCAGCTCGGGGGACAGGGCTTCGAACACTGAAGCTTTCTTT. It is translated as CASSSGDRASNTEAFF.

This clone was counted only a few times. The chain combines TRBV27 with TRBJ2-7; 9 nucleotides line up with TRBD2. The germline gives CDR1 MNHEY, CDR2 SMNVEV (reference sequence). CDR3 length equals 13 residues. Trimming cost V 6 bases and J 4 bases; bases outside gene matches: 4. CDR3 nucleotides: TGTGCCAGCAGCCCGCGGGGGGGTTACGAGCAGTACTTC. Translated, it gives CASSPRGGYEQYF.

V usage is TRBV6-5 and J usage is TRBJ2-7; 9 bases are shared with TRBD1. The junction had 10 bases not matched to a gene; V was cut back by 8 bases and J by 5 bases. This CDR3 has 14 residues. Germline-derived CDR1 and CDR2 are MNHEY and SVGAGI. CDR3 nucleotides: TGTGCCAGCTTCTCGAACAGGGGGCTCCACGAGCAGTACTTC. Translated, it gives CASFSNRGLHEQYF.

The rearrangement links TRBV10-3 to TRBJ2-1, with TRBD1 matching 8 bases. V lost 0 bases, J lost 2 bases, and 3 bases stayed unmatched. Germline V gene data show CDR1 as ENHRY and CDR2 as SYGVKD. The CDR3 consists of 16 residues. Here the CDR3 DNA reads TGTGCCATCAGTGAGTCCCGGACAGGGACCTACAATGAGCAGTTCTTC. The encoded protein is CAISESRTGTYNEQFF.

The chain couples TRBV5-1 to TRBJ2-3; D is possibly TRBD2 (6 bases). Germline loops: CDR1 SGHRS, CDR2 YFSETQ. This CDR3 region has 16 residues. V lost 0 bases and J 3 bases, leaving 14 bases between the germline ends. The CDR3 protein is CASSLARGVGTDTQYF. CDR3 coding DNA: TGCGCCAGCAGCTTGGCCCGCGGGGTTGGGACAGATACGCAGTATTTT.